The rows below give T cell receptor beta chains drawn from one sample of a study of blood T cell repertoires in COVID-19. Data came from immunoSEQ multiplex PCR; TCRdb stores just in-frame clones and leaves some out. The sample consists of a few hundred thousand clones, about 89% of them appearing once. Sequences were obtained from PBMCs or T cells enriched from blood (not recorded which). The source of these receptors is a woman aged 40 to 50 who had recovered from COVID-19. Each CDR3 is given with its conserved first and last residue. Fields, in order: clone size, J gene, V gene, D gene, CDR3 protein, CDR3 DNA. D genes are given only for firm matches. Only some rows state a clone size, as once, few, many or a class for expanded clones.

>.|TRBJ2-1|TRBV11-3|.
CASVGRGIQEQFF
TGTGCCAGCGTCGGTAGAGGCATTCAGGAGCAGTTCTTC
>few|TRBJ1-1|TRBV5-1|TRBD1
CASSLDEGAGTEAFF
TGCGCCAGCAGCTTGGATGAGGGGGCGGGCACTGAAGCTTTCTTT
>.|TRBJ1-1|TRBV7-9|TRBD1
CASSSQGASTEAFF
TGTGCCAGCAGCTCACAGGGGGCGAGCACTGAAGCTTTCTTT
>.|TRBJ2-7|TRBV6-5|.
CASSPPGQSYEQYF
TGTGCCAGCAGCCCGCCGGGACAATCCTACGAGCAGTACTTC
>.|TRBJ2-1|TRBV9|TRBD2
CASSVGGSAGAYNEQFF
TGTGCCAGCAGCGTAGGGGGATCGGCGGGAGCCTACAATGAGCAGTTCTTC
>once|TRBJ2-1|TRBV7-6|TRBD2
CASKGLAAPWDEQFF
TGTGCCAGCAAAGGACTAGCGGCCCCTTGGGATGAGCAGTTCTTC
>.|TRBJ1-1|TRBV27|.
CASSSRGYPEAFF
TGTGCCAGCAGTTCCAGGGGTTACCCTGAAGCTTTCTTT
>.|TRBJ2-6|TRBV5-4|.
CASSLVSTGANVLTF
TGTGCCAGCAGCTTGGTTAGCACTGGGGCCAACGTCCTGACTTTC
>.|TRBJ2-7|TRBV6-5|TRBD1
CASSYGTGMEQYF
TGTGCCAGCAGTTACGGGACAGGTATGGAGCAGTACTTC
>.|TRBJ1-3|TRBV19|.
CASTRGGSGNTIYF
TGTGCCAGTACCCGGGGAGGCTCTGGAAACACCATATATTTT
>.|TRBJ1-2|TRBV11-2|TRBD1
CASTSRQGGGGYTF
TGTGCCAGCACCTCCCGACAGGGGGGGGGTGGCTACACCTTC
>.|TRBJ2-7|TRBV9|TRBD1
CASSAGTGPSSYEQYF
TGTGCCAGCAGCGCTGGGACAGGGCCAAGCTCCTACGAGCAGTACTTC
>.|TRBJ1-5|TRBV11-2|.
CASSLDRGAGVHF
TGTGCCAGCAGCTTAGATCGTGGAGCGGGGGTGCATTTT
>.|TRBJ1-6|TRBV7-8|.
CASSFRDINSPLHF
TGTGCCAGCAGCTTCCGGGACATAAATTCACCCCTCCACTTT
>.|TRBJ1-2|TRBV27|.
CASSLGGGSYGYTF
TGTGCCAGCAGTTTGGGGGGAGGAAGCTATGGCTACACCTTC
>.|TRBJ2-3|TRBV29-1|TRBD2
CSAEPSGGPTDTQYF
TGCAGCGCTGAACCGTCGGGGGGGCCGACAGATACGCAGTATTTT
>.|TRBJ1-2|TRBV25-1|.
CASSQLHGYTF
TGTGCCAGCAGTCAGTTACATGGCTACACCTTC
>.|TRBJ2-7|TRBV6-5|.
CASSYSEGAGQYF
TGTGCCAGCAGTTACTCGGAGGGGGCCGGGCAGTACTTC
>.|TRBJ1-6|TRBV18|TRBD1
CASSPYGQGAYNSPLHF
TGTGCCAGCTCACCTTATGGACAGGGGGCTTATAATTCACCCCTCCACTTT
>.|TRBJ1-4|TRBV4-3|.
CASSQLVGGPSTNEKLFF
TGCGCCAGCAGCCAACTAGTAGGGGGTCCCTCAACTAATGAAAAACTGTTTTTT
>.|TRBJ2-5|TRBV19|.
CASKGRGTETQYF
TGTGCCAGTAAGGGCAGGGGAACGGAGACCCAGTACTTC
>few|TRBJ2-5|TRBV19|TRBD2
CASRSNSAGGPGETQYF
TGTGCCAGTAGGAGCAACTCGGCGGGAGGGCCGGGAGAGACCCAGTACTTC